This T cell receptor (beta chain) was sequenced for a study of blood T cell repertoires in COVID-19. Study-level background: Nucleic acid was either cDNA or gDNA, and it came from T cells, B-cell-depleted T cells, or PBMCs.

The germline V and J ends were trimmed by 3 bases and 8 bases, with 6 bases remaining between them. In germline, CDR1 is SGHNT, CDR2 YYREEE (reference sequence). This CDR3 is 12 amino acids long. In the source study's methods: Reference gene primer amplification gave nucleated cell count estimates. Libraries were prepared by immunoSEQ multiplex PCR; TCRdb keeps only in-frame clonotypes and omits some of them. V and J calls plus clone size are reproduced from that table; the DNA served to infer D and trimming. The table has roughly 350,000 clones, 92% seen once; the top ten hold roughly 20%. The cohort comprised adults aged about 18 to 89 years residing in 20 to 30 US areas. Each participant's cohort was designated according to participant-reported clinical history.

Sequenced material: PBMCs or T cells enriched from blood (not recorded which). The clonotype originates from a woman under 40 who had recovered from COVID-19. V gene TRBV5-4 combines with J gene TRBJ1-6; D not resolved. CDR3 in DNA: TGTGCCAGCAGCTATTCGGATTCACCCCTCCACTTT. It is translated as CASSYSDSPLHF.